Each of the 2 T cell receptor beta chains below was sequenced from the same sample in a study of graft-versus-host responses after intestinal transplantation (dated by TCRdb to the early 2020s). The receptor library was made with the immunoSEQ multiplex PCR assay. TCRdb re-hosts the immuneACCESS table, in-frame sequences only. Its copies lack some clones; in the studies checked, an unresolved V gene accounts for under half of them, and the cause for the rest is not known. Recorded for this sample are roughly 6,000 clones; about 83% of them occurred a single time. The ten largest clones take up approximately 8.1% of the sample. Dithiothreitol, EDTA incubations and collagenase D digestion were used to isolate intraepithelial and lamina propria lymphocytes from graft specimens. Sequencing used ileum tissue, obtained 307 days after intestinal transplant. These receptors came from a human patient who received an intestinal transplant, so some T cells may come from the graft donor.

V gene TRBV19 combines with J gene TRBJ2-3, with 9 positions matching TRBD1. V lost 6 bases, J lost 2 bases, and 9 bases stayed unmatched. The CDR3 has 16 amino acids. CDR1 LNHDA and CDR2 SQIVND come from the germline V gene (reference sequence). The CDR3: CASRAGTGPFTDTQYF. CDR3 in DNA: TGTGCCAGTAGGGCCGGGACAGGGCCTTTCACAGATACGCAGTATTTT.

This chain connects TRBV7-2 to TRBJ2-7; D unclear. Trimming shortened V by 5 bases and J by 0 bases, and 8 bases separated the two germline ends. This CDR3 region has 13 residues. The V gene's germline CDR1 is SGHTA and CDR2 FQGNSA. The chain's CDR3 is CASSPSSSYEQYF. The CDR3 DNA reads as TGTGCCAGCAGCCCCTCCTCCTCCTACGAGCAGTACTTC.